The 8 T cell receptor beta chains below were found in one sample sequenced in a study of T cell changes during pregnancy in multiple sclerosis. Produced via immunoSEQ multiplex PCR; TCRdb's table is partial and in-frame only. The data contain 40,000 to 50,000 clones, 94% of them singletons. The sequencing here drew on CD8+ T cells from peripheral blood mononuclear cells, taken in the first trimester of pregnancy. The receptors shown here come from a female donor with multiple sclerosis, enrolled in a pregnancy study.

The V and J genes are TRBV7-9 and TRBJ2-7; 9 positions match TRBD2. The CDR3 is 13 residues long. The V gene end was trimmed by 5 bases and the J gene end by 5 bases; junction bases not matched to a gene: 4. The germline gives CDR1 SEHNR, CDR2 FQNEAQ (reference sequence). The CDR3 loop reads CASSRIAGDEQYF. Here the CDR3 DNA reads TGTGCCAGCAGCCGGATAGCGGGAGACGAGCAGTACTTC.

V is TRBV27 and J is TRBJ2-3; 10 positions agree with TRBD1. Per the germline V gene, CDR1 is MNHEY and CDR2 is SMNVEV (reference sequence). Losses at the gene ends were 4 bases for V and 5 bases for J; bases not matched to a gene: 3. The CDR3 sequence is 14 residues long. The CDR3 loop reads CASSSRDRGDTQYF. For the CDR3, the DNA is TGTGCCAGCAGTTCCCGGGACAGGGGAGATACGCAGTATTTT.

This chain links TRBV7-9 with TRBJ1-1; a weak D match, TRBD1 (5 bases). The CDR3 sequence is 13 residues long. V lost 8 bases, J lost 0 bases, and 10 bases lay in between. Germline V gene sequence: CDR1 SEHNR, CDR2 FQNEAQ (reference sequence). CDR3 in amino acids: CASWGGMNTEAFF. For the CDR3, the DNA is TGTGCCAGCTGGGGGGGGATGAACACTGAAGCTTTCTTT.

The chain joins TRBV19 to TRBJ2-7; 8 positions match TRBD2. The J segment lost 3 bases and the V segment lost 3 bases, leaving 7 bases of the junction unmatched. The V gene's germline CDR1 is LNHDA and CDR2 SQIVND (reference sequence). The CDR3 extends over 15 amino acids. The CDR3 DNA follows: TGTGCCAGTAGTATCGGGAGCGGGGGAGGCTACGAGCAGTACTTC. It encodes CASSIGSGGGYEQYF. Variable domain in full (rest from reference TRBV19 and TRBJ2-7): DGGITQSPKYLFRKEGQNVTLSCEQNLNHDAMYWYRQDPGQGLRLIYYSQIVNDFQKGDIAEGYSVSREKKESFPLTVTSAQKNPTAFYLCASSIGSGGGYEQYFGPGTRLTVT.

This chain joins TRBV9 and TRBJ1-4; D is unresolved. Germline V gene sequence: CDR1 SGDLS, CDR2 YYNGEE. Deletions cut 3 bases from V and 3 bases from J, with 12 bases between. This CDR3 spans 15 amino acids. The DNA for the CDR3 is TGTGCCAGCAGCGAGGAGGGTATTCCTAATGAAAAACTGTTTTTT. Translating it yields CASSEEGIPNEKLFF.

The gene calls are TRBV5-1 and TRBJ2-3; 9 nucleotides match TRBD1. V shed 2 bases, J shed 2 bases, and the junction held 3 bases outside the gene matches. Germline V gene sequence: CDR1 SGHRS, CDR2 YFSETQ. The CDR3 is made up of 15 amino acids. CDR3 nucleotide sequence: TGCGCCAGCAGCTTCCGGGACAGGGACACAGATACGCAGTATTTT. Translating gives CASSFRDRDTDTQYF.

The chain recombines TRBV27 with TRBJ2-1; 9 bases match TRBD2. CDR1 MNHEY and CDR2 SMNVEV come from the germline V gene (reference sequence). CDR3 length equals 16 residues. The V gene end was trimmed by 5 bases and the J gene end by 2 bases; junction bases not matched to a gene: 7. This chain's CDR3 is CASSPSSGRPYNEQFF. The DNA for the CDR3 is TGTGCCAGCAGTCCTAGTAGCGGGAGACCCTACAATGAGCAGTTCTTC.

The V gene is TRBV25-1, the J gene TRBJ2-7; TRBD1 matches 9 bases. The CDR3 spans 15 residues. V dropped 4 bases and J dropped 5; count of bases not matched to a gene: 9. Germline CDR1 reads MGHDK; CDR2 reads SYGVNS. Here the CDR3 DNA reads TGTGCCAGCAGTGGGCAAAGGACAGGGGTTCACGAGCAGTACTTC. Encoded protein: CASSGQRTGVHEQYF.